The 22 T cell receptor beta chains listed next were all sequenced from one sample in a study of OX40 agonist ivuxolimab in advanced cancers. Some clones are missing from TCRdb's copy, which holds only in-frame ones; the method was immunoSEQ multiplex PCR. Altogether 55,000 to 70,000 clones are present, around 88% being singletons, with the ten largest covering about 2.6%. Sequences were derived from CD4+ or CD8+ T cells sorted from blood, sampled in a trial of the OX40 agonist ivuxolimab. All receptors derive from an adult with an advanced solid tumor such as melanoma, head and neck, liver or kidney cancer.

This clone came up a few times. The genes are TRBV4-3 and TRBJ2-5; 9 bases fit TRBD2. CDR3 length equals 16 residues. After removal of 0 bases from V and 5 bases from J, the junction contained 7 bases not matched to a gene. The germline gives CDR1 LGHNA, CDR2 YSLEER. The CDR3 coding sequence is TGCGCCAGCAGCCAAGAATTGCGGGGGGGCCGGGAGACCCAGTACTTC. Translated: CASSQELRGGRETQYF.

The chain joins TRBV4-1 to TRBJ1-1; D is possibly TRBD1 (6 bases). V lost 3 bases and J 0 bases, leaving 14 bases between the germline ends. The germline gives CDR1 MGHRA, CDR2 YSYEKL. The CDR3 is made up of 16 amino acids. CDR3 DNA: TGCGCCAGCAGCCAGGGGGACATCCGCATGAACACTGAAGCTTTCTTT. Amino acids: CASSQGDIRMNTEAFF.

This chain connects TRBV23-1 to TRBJ2-4, with D tentatively TRBD1 (6 bases). TRBV23-1 is placed among ORFs of uncertain function. CDR3 length: 15 residues. With 4 bases removed from V and 0 bases from J, the gap between germline ends came to 10 bases. CDR3 sequence reads: CASSRPGVAKNIQYF. CDR3 sequence (DNA): TGCGCCAGCAGTCGGCCAGGGGTAGCCAAAAACATTCAGTACTTC.

The chain combines TRBV6-5 with TRBJ2-7; D ambiguous. Deletions cut 0 bases from V and 3 bases from J, with 15 bases between. The CDR3 runs to 16 residues. The germline gives CDR1 MNHEY, CDR2 SVGAGI. CDR3 nucleotide sequence: TGTGCCAGCAGTTACTCAAAAAGTTTCACGCTCTACGAGCAGTACTTC. Translated, it gives CASSYSKSFTLYEQYF.

The CDR3 protein is CASSSGGSPYEQYF. The CDR3 bases are TGTGCCAGCAGCTCGGGGGGGAGCCCCTACGAGCAGTACTTC. The chain combines TRBV7-3 with TRBJ2-7; TRBD2 matches at 8 bases. Germline loops: CDR1 SGHTA, CDR2 FQGTGA. This CDR3 is built from 14 residues. J lost 2 bases, V lost 4 bases, and 4 bases had no gene match. Supplemented by reference TRBV7-3 and TRBJ2-7, the full variable domain reads GAGVSQTPSNKVTEKGKYVELRCDPISGHTALYWYRQSLGQGPEFLIYFQGTGAADDSGLPNDRFFAVRPEGSVSTLKIQRTERGDSAVYLCASSSGGSPYEQYFGPGTRLTVT.

A single count supports this clone. V usage is TRBV20-1 and J usage is TRBJ1-4; D might be TRBD1 (5 bases). This CDR3 region has 11 residues. V lost 5 bases and J 11 bases, leaving 12 bases between the germline ends. Germline CDR1 reads DFQATT; CDR2 reads SNEGSKA (reference sequence). CDR3 DNA sequence: TGCAGTGCTGATGGGGACGGTAAACTGTTTTTT. Its translation is CSADGDGKLFF.

J is TRBJ1-6 and V is TRBV7-8, with D maybe TRBD1 (6 bases). The V and J ends lost 8 bases and 7 bases respectively, with 18 bases between them. CDR3 size: 15 residues. Germline CDR1 and CDR2: SGHVS and FQNEAQ. The CDR3 spells CASRPGTLLNSPLHF. The CDR3 DNA follows: TGTGCCAGCCGACCCGGGACACTATTAAATTCACCCCTCCACTTT.

This sequence joins TRBV29-1 and TRBJ2-5, with 9 bases fitting TRBD2. CDR1 is SQVTM, CDR2 ANQGSEA, per germline. The ends lost 3 bases at V and 2 bases at J; junction bases unmatched: 4. This CDR3 comprises 14 residues. The CDR3 protein is CSVEASGVQETQYF. The CDR3 bases are TGCAGCGTTGAGGCTAGCGGGGTTCAAGAGACCCAGTACTTC.

The V call is TRBV7-2, the J call TRBJ2-5; TRBD1 matches 9 bases. This CDR3 is 15 amino acids long. Germline lookup yields CDR1 SGHTA and CDR2 FQGNSA. V lost 6 bases, J lost 6 bases, and 11 bases stayed unmatched. The CDR3 loop is CASREAGQGGKTQYF. CDR3 nucleotides: TGTGCCAGCAGGGAAGCGGGACAGGGCGGGAAGACCCAGTACTTC.

The chain employs TRBV5-6 and TRBJ2-3; 8 nucleotides align to TRBD2. The germline V gene has CDR1 SGHDT and CDR2 YYEEEE. With V trimmed by 1 base and J by 0 bases, 7 bases remained unmatched. CDR3 length: 17 residues. CDR3 sequence (DNA): TGTGCCAGCAGCTTGATAGTCGGGGGGGCAAGCACAGATACGCAGTATTTT. Its translation: CASSLIVGGASTDTQYF. Supplemented by reference TRBV5-6 and TRBJ2-3, the full variable domain reads DAGVTQSPTHLIKTRGQQVTLRCSPKSGHDTVSWYQQALGQGPQFIFQYYEEEERQRGNFPDRFSGHQFPNYSSELNVNALLLGDSALYLCASSLIVGGASTDTQYFGPGTRLTVL.

The chain has TRBV6-5 and TRBJ1-1; 9 bases are shared with TRBD1. This CDR3 region has 15 residues. Germline loops: CDR1 MNHEY, CDR2 SVGAGI. The V gene end was trimmed by 0 bases and the J gene end by 7 bases; junction bases not matched to a gene: 6. The DNA for the CDR3 is TGTGCCAGCAGTTACTCGCGGACAGGGGAGGTTGAAGCTTTCTTT. This gives the protein CASSYSRTGEVEAFF.

This clone was picked up one time. The rearrangement joins TRBV11-2 to TRBJ1-5, with TRBD1 as a possible D gene (5 bases). The CDR3 spans 14 residues. Germline CDR1 and CDR2: SGHAT and FQNNGV. Between the trimmed V and J ends, which lost 1 base and 7 bases, there was a span of 11 bases. The CDR3 coding sequence is TGTGCCAGCAGCTTAGGTTTGGGGGGGCAGCCCCAGCATTTT. Its protein is CASSLGLGGQPQHF.

DNA of the CDR3: TGCGCCAGCAGTAGTACAGAGAACACTGAAGCTTTCTTT. Its protein is CASSSTENTEAFF. This sequence joins TRBV5-1 and TRBJ1-1; D ambiguous. This CDR3 spans 13 amino acids. Trimming removed 5 bases from V and 1 base from J, with 9 bases in between. Germline loops: CDR1 SGHRS, CDR2 YFSETQ. The full variable domain, completed using reference TRBV5-1 and TRBJ1-1, is KAGVTQTPRYLIKTRGQQVTLSCSPISGHRSVSWYQQTPGQGLQFLFEYFSETQRNKGNFPGRFSGRQFSNSRSEMNVSTLELGDSALYLCASSSTENTEAFFGQGTRLTVV.

This clone turned up a few times. The chain links TRBV28 to TRBJ1-5, with no clear D. Germline CDR1 and CDR2: MDHEN and SYDVKM. This CDR3 comprises 12 residues. The V and J ends lost 3 bases and 6 bases respectively, with 6 bases between them. CDR3 loop: CASSLFGQPQHF. CDR3 in DNA: TGTGCCAGCAGTTTGTTTGGTCAGCCCCAGCATTTT.

V and J are TRBV6-1 and TRBJ2-7; D is ambiguous. Germline V gene data show CDR1 as MNHNS and CDR2 as SASEGT. The germline V and J ends were trimmed by 3 bases and 3 bases, with 9 bases remaining between them. This CDR3 comprises 13 residues. For the CDR3, the DNA is TGTGCCAGCAGTGACGGGCCCTACTACGAGCAGTACTTC. This codes for CASSDGPYYEQYF.

The rearrangement uses TRBV6-5 and TRBJ2-7; no definite D call. Trimming removed 8 bases at V and 1 base at J, with 12 bases between. The germline V gene has CDR1 MNHEY and CDR2 SVGAGI. CDR3 length: 13 residues. CDR3 sequence (DNA): TGTGCCAGCCAGGATCAGGAGTCCTACGAGCAGTACTTC. It yields the protein CASQDQESYEQYF.

The chain has TRBV30 and TRBJ1-2, with TRBD1 identical over 9 bases. The V and J ends lost 4 bases and 4 bases, in that order; junction bases with no gene match: 10. The CDR3 is 15 residues long. Germline V gene data show CDR1 as GTSNPN and CDR2 as SVGIG (reference sequence). CDR3 in amino acids: CAWTAPGQGFYGYTF. The CDR3 DNA follows: TGTGCCTGGACCGCTCCGGGACAGGGCTTCTATGGCTACACCTTC. Complete variable domain (other parts from reference TRBV30 and TRBJ1-2): SQTIHQWPATLVQPVGSPLSLECTVEGTSNPNLYWYRQAAGRGLQLLFYSVGIGQISSEVPQNLSASRPQDRQFILSSKKLLLSDSGFYLCAWTAPGQGFYGYTFGSGTRLTVV.

The chain joins TRBV4-3 to TRBJ2-5; 8 nucleotides match TRBD2. Germline CDR1 is LGHNA and CDR2 is YSLEER. The V segment lost 4 bases and the J segment 1 base; nucleotides outside the gene matches: 8. The CDR3 runs 16 residues. CDR3 sequence: CASSRGTRGGQETQYF. As DNA, the CDR3 is TGCGCCAGCAGCCGCGGGACTAGAGGGGGCCAAGAGACCCAGTACTTC.

Only a few counts were recorded for this clone. J is TRBJ2-1 and V is TRBV29-1, with 11 bases identical to TRBD2. The CDR3 runs 15 residues. Germline CDR1 reads SQVTM; CDR2 reads ANQGSEA. The trim removed 3 bases at V and 7 bases at J, leaving 8 bases unmatched. The CDR3 sequence is CSVDWGSGGANEQFF. The CDR3 bases are TGCAGCGTTGATTGGGGTAGCGGGGGGGCGAATGAGCAGTTCTTC.

The chain combines TRBV27 with TRBJ1-1, with a possible D match to TRBD1 (5 bases). This CDR3 region has 13 residues. V lost 6 bases and J lost 7, with 15 bases in between. Per the germline V gene, CDR1 is MNHEY and CDR2 is SMNVEV (reference sequence). CDR3 residues: CASSRSRGDEAFF. The CDR3 region has the DNA TGTGCCAGCAGCCGATCCAGAGGGGATGAAGCTTTCTTT.

The chain carries TRBV6-1 and TRBJ1-6; D is undetermined. The CDR3 is 16 residues long. CDR1 MNHNS and CDR2 SASEGT come from the germline V gene. Deletions cut 3 bases from V and 7 bases from J, with 16 bases between. CDR3 sequence reads: CASSERLQTGNSPLHF. Written as DNA, the CDR3 is TGTGCCAGCAGTGAGCGCCTTCAGACGGGGAATTCACCCCTCCACTTT.

V and J are TRBV5-6 and TRBJ1-5, with TRBD1 as a possible D gene (6 bases). The germline V gene has CDR1 SGHDT and CDR2 YYEEEE. Trimming pared 2 bases from V and 0 bases from J, leaving 12 bases between. This CDR3 has 16 residues. The CDR3 DNA reads as TGTGCCAGCAGCTTTTTTCAGGGGAGTAGCAATCAGCCCCAGCATTTT. Translating it yields CASSFFQGSSNQPQHF.